Sequencing of this T cell receptor beta chain was carried out in a study of control samples from healthy donors and cancer patients. The repertoire was sequenced with immunoSEQ multiplex PCR; TCRdb's copy has only in-frame clones and lacks some. The table shows about 90,000 clones, with approximately 90% occurring only once. V was cut by 0 bases and J by 4 bases, with 5 bases left in between. The CDR3 is made up of 13 amino acids. Germline V CDR1 and CDR2: SGDLS, YYNGEE. The clonotype originates from a woman younger than 30 in good health. The rearrangement uses TRBV9 and TRBJ1-3; D remains unclear. Input material: blood. The CDR3 sequence is CASSVGPGNTIYF. The CDR3 DNA sequence: TGTGCCAGCAGCGTAGGCCCAGGAAACACCATATATTTT. Variable domain in full (rest from reference TRBV9 and TRBJ1-3): DSGVTQTPKHLITATGQRVTLRCSPRSGDLSVYWYQQSLDQGLQFLIQYYNGEERAKGNILERFSAQQFPDLHSELNLSSLELGDSALYFCASSVGPGNTIYFGEGSWLTVV.